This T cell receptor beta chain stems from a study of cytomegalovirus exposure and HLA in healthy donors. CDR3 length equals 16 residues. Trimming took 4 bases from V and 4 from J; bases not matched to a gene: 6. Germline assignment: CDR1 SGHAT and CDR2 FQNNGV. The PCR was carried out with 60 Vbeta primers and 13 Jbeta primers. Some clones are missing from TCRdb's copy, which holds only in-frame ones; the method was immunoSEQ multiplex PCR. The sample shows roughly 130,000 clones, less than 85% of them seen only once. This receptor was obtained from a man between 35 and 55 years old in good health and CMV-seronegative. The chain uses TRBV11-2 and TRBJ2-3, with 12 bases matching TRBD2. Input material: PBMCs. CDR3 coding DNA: TGTGCCAGCAGCTCTCAAACTAGCGGGAGGCCAGATACGCAGTATTTT. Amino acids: CASSSQTSGRPDTQYF.